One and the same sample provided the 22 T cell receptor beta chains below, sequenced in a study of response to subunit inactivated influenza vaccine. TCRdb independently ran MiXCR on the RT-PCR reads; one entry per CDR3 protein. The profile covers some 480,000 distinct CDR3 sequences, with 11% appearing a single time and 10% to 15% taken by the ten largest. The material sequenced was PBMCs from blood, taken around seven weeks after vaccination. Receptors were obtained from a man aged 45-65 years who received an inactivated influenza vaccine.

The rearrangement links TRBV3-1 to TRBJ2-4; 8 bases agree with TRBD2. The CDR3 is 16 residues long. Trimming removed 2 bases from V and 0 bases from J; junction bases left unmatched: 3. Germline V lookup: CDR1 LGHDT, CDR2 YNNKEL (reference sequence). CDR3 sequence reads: CASSQTAGVAKNIQYF. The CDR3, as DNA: TGTGCCAGCAGCCAAACAGCGGGGGTAGCCAAAAACATTCAGTACTTC.

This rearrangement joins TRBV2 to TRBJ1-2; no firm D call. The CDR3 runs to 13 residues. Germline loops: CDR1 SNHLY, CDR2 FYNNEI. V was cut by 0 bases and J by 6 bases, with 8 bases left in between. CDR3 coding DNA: TGTGCCAGCAGTGAAGCGCTTCTAAATGGCTACACCTTC. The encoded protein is CASSEALLNGYTF.

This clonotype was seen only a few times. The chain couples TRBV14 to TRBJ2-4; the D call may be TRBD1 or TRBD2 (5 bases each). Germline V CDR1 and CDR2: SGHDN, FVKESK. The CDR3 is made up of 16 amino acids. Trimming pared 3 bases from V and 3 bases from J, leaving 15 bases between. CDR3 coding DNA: TGTGCCAGCAGCCATTCCCCGGGGCTGGGCAAAAACATTCAGTACTTC. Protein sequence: CASSHSPGLGKNIQYF.

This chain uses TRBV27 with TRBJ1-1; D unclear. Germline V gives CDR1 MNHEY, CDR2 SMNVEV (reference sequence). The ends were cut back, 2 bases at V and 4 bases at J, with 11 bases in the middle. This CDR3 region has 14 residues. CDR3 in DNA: TGTGCCAGCAGTTTAACATGGAGGTCCACTGAAGCTTTCTTT. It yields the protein CASSLTWRSTEAFF.

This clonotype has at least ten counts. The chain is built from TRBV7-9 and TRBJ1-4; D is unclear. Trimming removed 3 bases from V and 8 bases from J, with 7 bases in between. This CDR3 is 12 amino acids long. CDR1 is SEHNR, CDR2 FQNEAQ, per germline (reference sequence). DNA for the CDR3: TGTGCCAGCAGCTTTATTGTAGAAAAACTGTTTTTT. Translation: CASSFIVEKLFF.

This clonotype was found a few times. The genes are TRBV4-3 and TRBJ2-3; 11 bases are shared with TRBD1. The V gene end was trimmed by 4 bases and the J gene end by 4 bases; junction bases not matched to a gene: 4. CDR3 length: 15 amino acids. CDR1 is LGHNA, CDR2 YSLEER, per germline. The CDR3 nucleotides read TGCGCCAGCAGCCGCGGGACAGGGGGATCAGATACGCAGTATTTT. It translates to CASSRGTGGSDTQYF.

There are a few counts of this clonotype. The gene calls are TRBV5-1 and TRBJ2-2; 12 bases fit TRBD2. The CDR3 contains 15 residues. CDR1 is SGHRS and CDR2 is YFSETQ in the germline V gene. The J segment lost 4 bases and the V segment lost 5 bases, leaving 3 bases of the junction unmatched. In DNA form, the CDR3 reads TGCGCCAGCAGACTAGCGGGAGGACGCACCGGGGAGCTGTTTTTT. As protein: CASRLAGGRTGELFF. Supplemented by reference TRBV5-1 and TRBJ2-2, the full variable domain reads KAGVTQTPRYLIKTRGQQVTLSCSPISGHRSVSWYQQTPGQGLQFLFEYFSETQRNKGNFPGRFSGRQFSNSRSEMNVSTLELGDSALYLCASRLAGGRTGELFFGEGSRLTVL.

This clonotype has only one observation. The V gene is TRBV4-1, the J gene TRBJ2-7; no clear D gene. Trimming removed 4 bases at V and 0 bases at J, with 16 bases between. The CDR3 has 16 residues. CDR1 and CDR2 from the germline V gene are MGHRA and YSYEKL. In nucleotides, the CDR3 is TGCGCCAGCAGCCCATACCACCTCCTACGCTCCTACGAGCAGTACTTC. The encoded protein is CASSPYHLLRSYEQYF.

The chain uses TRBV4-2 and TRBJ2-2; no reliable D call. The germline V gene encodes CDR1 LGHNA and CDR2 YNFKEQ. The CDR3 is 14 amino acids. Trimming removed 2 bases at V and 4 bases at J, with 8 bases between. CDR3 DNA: TGTGCCAGCAGCCAACTAGTAAGCACCGGGGAGCTGTTTTTT. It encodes CASSQLVSTGELFF.

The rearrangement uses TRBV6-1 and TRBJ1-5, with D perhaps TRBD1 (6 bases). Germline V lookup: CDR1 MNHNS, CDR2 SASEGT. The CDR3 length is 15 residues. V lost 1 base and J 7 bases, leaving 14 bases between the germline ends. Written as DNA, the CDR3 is TGTGCCAGCAGTGAAGTGGGGGGGCGCGGGCAGCCCCAGCATTTT. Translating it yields CASSEVGGRGQPQHF.

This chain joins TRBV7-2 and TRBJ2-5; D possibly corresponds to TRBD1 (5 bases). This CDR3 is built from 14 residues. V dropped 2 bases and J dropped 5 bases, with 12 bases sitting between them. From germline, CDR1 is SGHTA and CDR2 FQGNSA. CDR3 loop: CASSLRWGTETQYF. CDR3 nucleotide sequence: TGTGCCAGCAGCTTACGTTGGGGCACGGAGACCCAGTACTTC.

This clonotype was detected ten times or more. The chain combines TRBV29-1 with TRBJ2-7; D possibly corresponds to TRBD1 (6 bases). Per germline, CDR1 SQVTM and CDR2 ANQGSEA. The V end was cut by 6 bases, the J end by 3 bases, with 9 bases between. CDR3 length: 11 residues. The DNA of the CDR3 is TGCAGCGTCCGCAGGGGCTACGAGCAGTACTTC. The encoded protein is CSVRRGYEQYF.

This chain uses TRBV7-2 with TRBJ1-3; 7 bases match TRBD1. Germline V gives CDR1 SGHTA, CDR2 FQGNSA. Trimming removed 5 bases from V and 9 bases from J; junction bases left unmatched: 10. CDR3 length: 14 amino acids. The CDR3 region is CASSPGQLISTIYF. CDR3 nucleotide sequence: TGTGCCAGCAGCCCGGGACAGTTGATAAGCACCATATATTTT.

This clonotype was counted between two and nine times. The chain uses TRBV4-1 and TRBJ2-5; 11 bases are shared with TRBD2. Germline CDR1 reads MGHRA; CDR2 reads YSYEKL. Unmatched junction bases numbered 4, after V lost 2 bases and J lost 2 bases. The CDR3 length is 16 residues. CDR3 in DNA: TGCGCCAGCAGCCAATATAGCGGGGGGGTACAAGAGACCCAGTACTTC. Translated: CASSQYSGGVQETQYF.

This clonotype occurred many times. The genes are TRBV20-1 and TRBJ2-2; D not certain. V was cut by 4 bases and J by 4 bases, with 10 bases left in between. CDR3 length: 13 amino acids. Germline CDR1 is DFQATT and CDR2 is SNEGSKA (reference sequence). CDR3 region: CSATKHSTGELFF. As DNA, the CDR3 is TGCAGTGCTACAAAACACAGCACCGGGGAGCTGTTTTTT.

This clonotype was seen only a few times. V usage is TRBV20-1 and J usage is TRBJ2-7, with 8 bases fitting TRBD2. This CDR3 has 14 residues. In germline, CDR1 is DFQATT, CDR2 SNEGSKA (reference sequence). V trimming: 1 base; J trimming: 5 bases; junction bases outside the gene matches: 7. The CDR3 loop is CSARGTSGSHEQYF. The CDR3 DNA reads TGCAGTGCTAGAGGTACAAGCGGGAGTCACGAGCAGTACTTC.

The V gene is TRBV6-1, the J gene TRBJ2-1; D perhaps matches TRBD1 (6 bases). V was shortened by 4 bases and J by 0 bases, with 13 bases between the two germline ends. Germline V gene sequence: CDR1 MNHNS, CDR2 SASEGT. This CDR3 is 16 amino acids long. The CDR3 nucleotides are TGTGCCAGCAGTGGACAGGACTTGAGCTCCTACAATGAGCAGTTCTTC. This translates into CASSGQDLSSYNEQFF.

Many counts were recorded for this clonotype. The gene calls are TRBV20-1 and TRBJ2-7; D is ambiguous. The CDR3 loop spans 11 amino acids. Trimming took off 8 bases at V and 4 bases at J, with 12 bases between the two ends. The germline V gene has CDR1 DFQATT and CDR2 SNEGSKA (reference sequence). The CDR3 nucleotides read TGCAGTTACGACGGAGCGTACGAGCAGTACTTC. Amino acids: CSYDGAYEQYF.

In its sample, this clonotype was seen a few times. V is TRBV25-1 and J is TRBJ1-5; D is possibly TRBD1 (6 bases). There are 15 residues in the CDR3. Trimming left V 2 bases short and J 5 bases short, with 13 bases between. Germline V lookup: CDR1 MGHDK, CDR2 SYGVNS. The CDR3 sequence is CASSEHRAEDQPQHF. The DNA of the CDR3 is TGTGCCAGCAGTGAACACAGGGCCGAGGATCAGCCCCAGCATTTT.

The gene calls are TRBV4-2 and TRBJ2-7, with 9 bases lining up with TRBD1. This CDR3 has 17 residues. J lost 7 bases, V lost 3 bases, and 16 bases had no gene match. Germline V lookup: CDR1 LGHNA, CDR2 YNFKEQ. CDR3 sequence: CASSHVPGQGPFGEQYF. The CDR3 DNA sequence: TGTGCCAGCAGCCATGTACCGGGACAGGGACCGTTCGGGGAGCAGTACTTC.

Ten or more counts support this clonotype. Here the CDR3 reads CASSYPASGSLGYNEQFF. The CDR3 DNA reads as TGTGCCAGCAGTTACCCGGCTAGCGGGAGTTTGGGCTACAATGAGCAGTTCTTC. The chain links TRBV6-5 to TRBJ2-1, with TRBD2 matching 10 bases. The CDR3 is made up of 18 amino acids. J lost 3 bases, V lost 2 bases, and 10 bases had no gene match. Germline V gene lookup returns CDR1 MNHEY and CDR2 SVGAGI.

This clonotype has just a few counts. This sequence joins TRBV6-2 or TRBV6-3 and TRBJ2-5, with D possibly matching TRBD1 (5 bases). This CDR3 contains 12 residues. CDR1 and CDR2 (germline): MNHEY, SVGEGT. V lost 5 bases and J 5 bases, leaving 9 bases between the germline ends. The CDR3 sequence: CASSLQAETQYF. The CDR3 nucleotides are TGTGCCAGCAGTCTACAGGCGGAGACCCAGTACTTC.